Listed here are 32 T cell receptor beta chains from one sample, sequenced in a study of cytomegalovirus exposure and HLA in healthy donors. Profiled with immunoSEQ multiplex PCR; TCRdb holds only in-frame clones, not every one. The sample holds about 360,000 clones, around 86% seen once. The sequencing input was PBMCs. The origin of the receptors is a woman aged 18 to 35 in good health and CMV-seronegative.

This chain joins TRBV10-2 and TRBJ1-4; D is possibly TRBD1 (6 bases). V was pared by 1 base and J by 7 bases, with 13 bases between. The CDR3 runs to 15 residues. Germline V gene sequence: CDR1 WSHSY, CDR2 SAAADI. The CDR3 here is CASSEWRGLVEKLFF. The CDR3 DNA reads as TGCGCCAGCAGTGAGTGGCGGGGGCTAGTTGAAAAACTGTTTTTT.

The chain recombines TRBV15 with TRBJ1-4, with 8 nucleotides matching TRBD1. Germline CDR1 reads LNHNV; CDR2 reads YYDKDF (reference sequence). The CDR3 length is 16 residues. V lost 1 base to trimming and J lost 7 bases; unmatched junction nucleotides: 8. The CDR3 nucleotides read TGTGCCACCAGCAGAGGACCAGGGGGCGTAGGTGAAAAACTGTTTTTT. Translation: CATSRGPGGVGEKLFF.

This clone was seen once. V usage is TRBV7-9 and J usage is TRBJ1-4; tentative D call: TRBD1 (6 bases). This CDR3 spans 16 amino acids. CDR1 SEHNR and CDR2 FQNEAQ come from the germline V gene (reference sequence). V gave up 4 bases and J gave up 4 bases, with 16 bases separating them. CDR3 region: CASSSRSQGFNEKLFF. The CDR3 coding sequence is TGTGCCAGCAGCTCGAGATCCCAGGGGTTTAATGAAAAACTGTTTTTT. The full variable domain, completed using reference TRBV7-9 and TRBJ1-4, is DTGVSQNPRHKITKRGQNVTFRCDPISEHNRLYWYRQTLGQGPEFLTYFQNEAQLEKSRLLSDRFSAERPKGSFSTLEIQRTEQGDSAMYLCASSSRSQGFNEKLFFGSGTQLSVL.

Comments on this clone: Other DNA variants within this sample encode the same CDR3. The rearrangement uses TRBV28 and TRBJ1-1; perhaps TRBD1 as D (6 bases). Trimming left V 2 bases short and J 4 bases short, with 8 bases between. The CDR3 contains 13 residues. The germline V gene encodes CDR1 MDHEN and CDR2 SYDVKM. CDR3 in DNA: TGTGCCAGCAGTTTAGGCAGGGGCACTGAAGCTTTCTTT. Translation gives CASSLGRGTEAFF.

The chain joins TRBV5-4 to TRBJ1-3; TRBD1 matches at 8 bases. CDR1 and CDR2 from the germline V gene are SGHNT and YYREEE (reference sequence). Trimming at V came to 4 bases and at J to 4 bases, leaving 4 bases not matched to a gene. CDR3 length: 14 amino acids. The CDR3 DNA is TGTGCCAGCAGCCAGGGGGCAGGAGGAAACACCATATATTTT. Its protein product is CASSQGAGGNTIYF.

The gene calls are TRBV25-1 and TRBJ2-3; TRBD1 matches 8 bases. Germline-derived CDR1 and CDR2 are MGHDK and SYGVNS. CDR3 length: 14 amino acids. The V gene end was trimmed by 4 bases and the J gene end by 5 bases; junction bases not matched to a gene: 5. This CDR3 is CASSVTGVRDTQYF. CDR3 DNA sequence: TGTGCCAGCAGTGTGACAGGGGTTAGAGATACGCAGTATTTT.

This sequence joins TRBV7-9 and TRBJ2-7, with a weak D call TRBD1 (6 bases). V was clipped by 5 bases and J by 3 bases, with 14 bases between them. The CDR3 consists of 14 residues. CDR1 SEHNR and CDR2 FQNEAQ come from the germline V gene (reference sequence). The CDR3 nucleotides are TGTGCCAGCAGCCATACAGGGTCAGGCTACGAGCAGTACTTC. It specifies CASSHTGSGYEQYF.

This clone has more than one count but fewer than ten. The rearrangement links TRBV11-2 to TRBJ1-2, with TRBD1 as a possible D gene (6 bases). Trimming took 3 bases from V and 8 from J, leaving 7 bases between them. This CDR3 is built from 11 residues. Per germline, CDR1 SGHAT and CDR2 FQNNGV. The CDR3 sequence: CASSFRGGYTF. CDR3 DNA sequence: TGTGCCAGCAGCTTCAGGGGAGGCTACACCTTC.

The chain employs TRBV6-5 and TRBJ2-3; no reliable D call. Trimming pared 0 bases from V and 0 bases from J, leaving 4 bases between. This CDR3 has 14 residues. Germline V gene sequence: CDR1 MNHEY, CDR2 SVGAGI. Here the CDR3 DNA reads TGTGCCAGCAGTTACTCCGTCAGCACAGATACGCAGTATTTT. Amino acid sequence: CASSYSVSTDTQYF.

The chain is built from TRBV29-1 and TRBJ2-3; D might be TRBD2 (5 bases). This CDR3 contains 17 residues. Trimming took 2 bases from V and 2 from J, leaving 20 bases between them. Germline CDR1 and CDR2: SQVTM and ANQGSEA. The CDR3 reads CSVERNIIAHDTDTQYF. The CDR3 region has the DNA TGCAGCGTTGAAAGAAATATAATAGCGCATGACACAGATACGCAGTATTTT.

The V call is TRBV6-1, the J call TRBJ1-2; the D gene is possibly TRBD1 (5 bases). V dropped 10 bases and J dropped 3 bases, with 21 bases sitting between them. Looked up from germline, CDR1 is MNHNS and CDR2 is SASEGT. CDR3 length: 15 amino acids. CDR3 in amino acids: CAIYEEGRADYGYTF. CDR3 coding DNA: TGTGCCATATACGAGGAGGGACGGGCAGACTATGGCTACACCTTC.

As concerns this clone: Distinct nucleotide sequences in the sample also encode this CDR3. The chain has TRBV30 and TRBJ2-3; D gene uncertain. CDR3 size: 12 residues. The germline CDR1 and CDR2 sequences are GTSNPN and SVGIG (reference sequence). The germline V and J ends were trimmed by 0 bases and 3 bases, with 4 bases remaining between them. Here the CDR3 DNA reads TGTGCCTGGAGTGTTTATACAGATACGCAGTATTTT. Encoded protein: CAWSVYTDTQYF.

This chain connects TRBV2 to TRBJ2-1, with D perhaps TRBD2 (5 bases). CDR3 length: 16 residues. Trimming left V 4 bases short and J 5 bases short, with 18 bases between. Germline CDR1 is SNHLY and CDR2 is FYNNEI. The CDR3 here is CASSVSTGNSNNEQFF. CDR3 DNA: TGTGCCAGCAGTGTGTCAACGGGGAACTCTAACAATGAGCAGTTCTTC.

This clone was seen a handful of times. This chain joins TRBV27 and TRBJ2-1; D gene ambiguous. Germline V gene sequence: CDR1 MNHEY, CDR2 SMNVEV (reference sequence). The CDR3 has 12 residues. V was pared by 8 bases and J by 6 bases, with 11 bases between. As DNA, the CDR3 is TGTGCCAGCGGCCTCCTCCGCAATGAGCAGTTCTTC. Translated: CASGLLRNEQFF.

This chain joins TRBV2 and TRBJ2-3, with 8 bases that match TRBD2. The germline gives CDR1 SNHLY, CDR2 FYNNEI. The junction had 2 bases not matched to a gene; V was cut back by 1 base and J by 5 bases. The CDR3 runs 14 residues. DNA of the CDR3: TGTGCCAGCAGTGAAGTCCGGGGGGGAGATACGCAGTATTTT. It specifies CASSEVRGGDTQYF. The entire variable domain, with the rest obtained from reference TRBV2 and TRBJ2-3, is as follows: EPEVTQTPSHQVTQMGQEVILRCVPISNHLYFYWYRQILGQKVEFLVSFYNNEISEKSEIFDDQFSVERPDGSNFTLKIRSTKLEDSAMYFCASSEVRGGDTQYFGPGTRLTVL.

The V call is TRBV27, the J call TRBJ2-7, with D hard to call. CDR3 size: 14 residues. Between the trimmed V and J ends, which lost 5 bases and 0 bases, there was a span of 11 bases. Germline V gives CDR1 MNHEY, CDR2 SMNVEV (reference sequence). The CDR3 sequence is CASSPRSGSYEQYF. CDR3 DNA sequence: TGTGCCAGCAGTCCTAGGTCGGGCTCCTACGAGCAGTACTTC.

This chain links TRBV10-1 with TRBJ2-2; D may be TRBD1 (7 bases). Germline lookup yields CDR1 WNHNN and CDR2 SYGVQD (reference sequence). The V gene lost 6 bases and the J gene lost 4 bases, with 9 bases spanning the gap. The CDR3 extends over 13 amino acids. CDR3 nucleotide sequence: TGCGCCAGCAGGCGGGACAGCACCGGGGAGCTGTTTTTT. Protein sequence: CASRRDSTGELFF.

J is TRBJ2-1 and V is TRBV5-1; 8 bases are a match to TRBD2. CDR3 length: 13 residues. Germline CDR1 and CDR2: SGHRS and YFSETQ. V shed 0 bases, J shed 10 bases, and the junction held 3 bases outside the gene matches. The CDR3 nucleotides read TGCGCCAGCAGCTTGGGACTAGCGAGGGAGCAGTTCTTC. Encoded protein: CASSLGLAREQFF.

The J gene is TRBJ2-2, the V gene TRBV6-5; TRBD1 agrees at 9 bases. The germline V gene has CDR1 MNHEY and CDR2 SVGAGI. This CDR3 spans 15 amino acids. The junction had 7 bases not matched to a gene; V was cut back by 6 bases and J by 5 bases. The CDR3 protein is CASSSGQGKTGELFF. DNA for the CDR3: TGTGCCAGCAGCTCCGGACAGGGGAAGACCGGGGAGCTGTTTTTT.

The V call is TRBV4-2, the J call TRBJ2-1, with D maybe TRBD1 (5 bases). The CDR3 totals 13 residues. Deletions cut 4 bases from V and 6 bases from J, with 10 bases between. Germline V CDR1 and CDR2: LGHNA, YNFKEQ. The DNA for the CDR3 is TGTGCCAGCAGCCCTCCCACAGGCAATGAGCAGTTCTTC. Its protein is CASSPPTGNEQFF.

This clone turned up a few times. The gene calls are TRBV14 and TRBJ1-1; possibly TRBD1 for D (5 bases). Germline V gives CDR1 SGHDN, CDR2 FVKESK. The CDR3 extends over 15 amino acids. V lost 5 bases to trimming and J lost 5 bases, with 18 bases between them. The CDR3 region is CASSIQKGRGTEAFF. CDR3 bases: TGTGCCAGCAGCATACAAAAGGGTCGGGGGACTGAAGCTTTCTTT.

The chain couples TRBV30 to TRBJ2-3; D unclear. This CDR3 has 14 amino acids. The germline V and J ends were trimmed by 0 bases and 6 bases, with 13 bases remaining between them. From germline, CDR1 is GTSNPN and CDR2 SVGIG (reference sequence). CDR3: CAWSVTDSRDTQYF. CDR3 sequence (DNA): TGTGCCTGGAGTGTAACCGATTCGAGGGATACGCAGTATTTT.

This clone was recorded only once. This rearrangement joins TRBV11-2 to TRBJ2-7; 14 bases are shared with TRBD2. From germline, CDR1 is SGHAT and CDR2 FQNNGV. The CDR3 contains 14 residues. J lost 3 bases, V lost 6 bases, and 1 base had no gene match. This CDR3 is CASSGLAGGYEQYF. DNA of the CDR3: TGTGCCAGCAGTGGACTAGCGGGAGGCTACGAGCAGTACTTC.

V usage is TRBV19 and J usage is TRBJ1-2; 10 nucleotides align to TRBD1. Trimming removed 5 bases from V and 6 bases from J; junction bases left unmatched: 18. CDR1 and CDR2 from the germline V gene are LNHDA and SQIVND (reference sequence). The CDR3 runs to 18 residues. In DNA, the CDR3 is TGTGCCAGTAGTCTCTCATTGGGGAAGACAGGGGGCGTGGATGGCTACACCTTC. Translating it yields CASSLSLGKTGGVDGYTF.

The DNA of the CDR3 is TGTGCCAGCAGCATTCTCTCCCGGCAGGGGGGCTACACCTTC. Translation gives CASSILSRQGGYTF. V is TRBV9 and J is TRBJ1-2; tentative D call: TRBD1 (6 bases). The CDR3 is made up of 14 amino acids. Germline V gene sequence: CDR1 SGDLS, CDR2 YYNGEE. Between the trimmed V and J ends, which lost 4 bases and 8 bases, there was a span of 18 bases.

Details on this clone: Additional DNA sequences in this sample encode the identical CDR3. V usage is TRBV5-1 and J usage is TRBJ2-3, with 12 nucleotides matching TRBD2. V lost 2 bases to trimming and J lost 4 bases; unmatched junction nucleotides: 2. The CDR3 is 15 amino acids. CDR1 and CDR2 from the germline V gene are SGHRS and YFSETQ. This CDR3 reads CASSLRLAGADTQYF. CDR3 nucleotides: TGCGCCAGCAGCTTAAGACTAGCGGGGGCAGATACGCAGTATTTT.

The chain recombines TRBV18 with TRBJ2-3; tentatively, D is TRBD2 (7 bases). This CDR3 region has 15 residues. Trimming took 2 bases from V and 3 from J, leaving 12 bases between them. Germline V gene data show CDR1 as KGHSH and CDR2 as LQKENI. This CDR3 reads CASSPAGAGTDTQYF. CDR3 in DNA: TGTGCCAGCTCACCAGCGGGGGCCGGAACAGATACGCAGTATTTT.

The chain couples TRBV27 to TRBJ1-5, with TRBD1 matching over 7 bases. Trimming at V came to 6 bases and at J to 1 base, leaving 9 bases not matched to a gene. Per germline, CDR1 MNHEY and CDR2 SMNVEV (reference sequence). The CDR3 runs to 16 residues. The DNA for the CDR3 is TGTGCCAGCAGCTCTTTGGTGACAGGGAGCAATCAGCCCCAGCATTTT. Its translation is CASSSLVTGSNQPQHF.

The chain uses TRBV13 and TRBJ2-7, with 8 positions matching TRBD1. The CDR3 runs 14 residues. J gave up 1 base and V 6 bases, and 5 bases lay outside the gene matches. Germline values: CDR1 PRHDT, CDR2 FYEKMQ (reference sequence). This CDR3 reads CASRRQGTSYEQYF. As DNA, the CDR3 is TGTGCCAGCAGGCGACAGGGGACATCCTACGAGCAGTACTTC.

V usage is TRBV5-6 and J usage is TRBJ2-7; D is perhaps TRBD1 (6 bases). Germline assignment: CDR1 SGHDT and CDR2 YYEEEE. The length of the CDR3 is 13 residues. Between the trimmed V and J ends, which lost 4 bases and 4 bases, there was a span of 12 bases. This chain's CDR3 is CASSQGTGYEQYF. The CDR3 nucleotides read TGTGCCAGCAGCCAGGGGACGGGGTACGAGCAGTACTTC.

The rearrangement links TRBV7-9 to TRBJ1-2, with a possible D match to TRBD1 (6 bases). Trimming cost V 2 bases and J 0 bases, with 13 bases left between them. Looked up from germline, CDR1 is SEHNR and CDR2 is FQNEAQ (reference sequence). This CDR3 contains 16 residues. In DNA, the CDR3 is TGTGCCAGCAGCTTACCCCGGGACAAGCCTAACTATGGCTACACCTTC. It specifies CASSLPRDKPNYGYTF.

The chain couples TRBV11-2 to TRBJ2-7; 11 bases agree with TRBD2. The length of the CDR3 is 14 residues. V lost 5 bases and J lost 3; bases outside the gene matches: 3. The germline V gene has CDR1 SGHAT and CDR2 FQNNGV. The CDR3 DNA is TGTGCCAGCAGCCCCGGGACTAGCGGCTACGAGCAGTACTTC. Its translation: CASSPGTSGYEQYF.